One and the same sample provided the 30 T cell receptor beta chains below, sequenced in a study of blood T cells in healthy people across ages. PCR was performed a second time for roughly 7 to 12 cycles using a sample-barcoded 5' primer and a J-beta primer mix. Each CDR3 protein gets one entry after TCRdb re-called the 5' RACE reads with MiXCR. Found here are 550,000 to 600,000 distinct CDR3 sequences, under 55% of them singletons; the top ten hold about 26%. Sequencing was carried out using blood. The receptors originated from an elderly man in good health.

This rearrangement joins TRBV4-3 to TRBJ1-1; 9 nucleotides agree with TRBD1. The CDR3 runs 16 residues. V was clipped by 0 bases and J by 0 bases; unmatched bases: 2. The V gene's germline CDR1 is LGHNA and CDR2 YSLEER. CDR3 region: CASSQDGTGMNTEAFF. The CDR3 bases are TGCGCCAGCAGCCAAGATGGGACAGGGATGAACACTGAAGCTTTCTTT.

This clonotype was observed at least ten times. V usage is TRBV28 and J usage is TRBJ2-7; TRBD1 matches at 7 bases. Per germline, CDR1 MDHEN and CDR2 SYDVKM. The CDR3 has 14 residues. Unmatched junction bases numbered 4, after V lost 4 bases and J lost 1 base. The CDR3 coding sequence is TGTGCCAGCAGTTCCCCGGGACAGTCCTACGAGCAGTACTTC. It specifies CASSSPGQSYEQYF.

This clonotype has just a few counts. J is TRBJ2-1 and V is TRBV4-3; D gene ambiguous. The CDR3 totals 15 residues. The germline gives CDR1 LGHNA, CDR2 YSLEER. Trimming stripped 1 base from V and 0 bases from J, with 7 bases between. The CDR3 protein is CASSQVWFSYNEQFF. The CDR3 DNA reads TGCGCCAGCAGCCAAGTGTGGTTCTCCTACAATGAGCAGTTCTTC.

This chain connects TRBV7-8 to TRBJ1-1; unclear D gene. Germline V gene lookup returns CDR1 SGHVS and CDR2 FQNEAQ. The CDR3 is 16 amino acids. V lost 1 base, J lost 0 bases, and 12 bases lay in between. CDR3 sequence: CASSLERVHMNTEAFF. In DNA form, the CDR3 reads TGTGCCAGCAGCTTAGAGAGGGTACACATGAACACTGAAGCTTTCTTT. The full variable domain, with the rest looked up from reference TRBV7-8 and TRBJ1-1, is GAGVSQSPRYKVAKRGQDVALRCDPISGHVSLFWYQQALGQGPEFLTYFQNEAQLDKSGLPSDRFFAERPEGSVSTLKIQRTQQEDSAVYLCASSLERVHMNTEAFFGQGTRLTVV.

This clonotype has just a few counts. The J gene is TRBJ2-3, the V gene TRBV5-1; maybe TRBD1 (6 bases). The V gene's germline CDR1 is SGHRS and CDR2 YFSETQ. This CDR3 comprises 15 residues. The germline V and J ends were trimmed by 4 bases and 2 bases, with 14 bases remaining between them. The CDR3 region is CASSRYRDNTDTQYF. For the CDR3, the DNA is TGCGCCAGCAGCCGCTACCGGGACAACACAGATACGCAGTATTTT.

The rearrangement uses TRBV29-1 and TRBJ2-3, with D possibly being TRBD2 (5 bases). V lost 3 bases and J 3 bases, leaving 13 bases between the germline ends. CDR3 length equals 14 residues. The germline CDR1 and CDR2 sequences are SQVTM and ANQGSEA. CDR3 DNA sequence: TGCAGCGTTGAGAAGGCGGGCAGGACAGATACGCAGTATTTT. It translates to CSVEKAGRTDTQYF.

The chain couples TRBV28 to TRBJ2-3; 10 bases fit TRBD1. Germline CDR1 reads MDHEN; CDR2 reads SYDVKM. The CDR3 has 15 amino acids. J lost 6 bases, V lost 5 bases, and 8 bases had no gene match. The CDR3 loop is CASSLLGTGADTQYF. The CDR3 bases are TGTGCCAGCAGTCTCTTGGGGACAGGGGCTGATACGCAGTATTTT.

There are a few counts of this clonotype. V and J are TRBV9 and TRBJ2-3, with TRBD2 matching over 7 bases. J was trimmed by 4 bases and V by 3 bases; bases with no gene match: 11. The CDR3 length is 16 residues. CDR1 and CDR2 (germline): SGDLS, YYNGEE. The CDR3 DNA reads TGTGCCAGCAGCGCCACTAGCGTGATAGGCCCAGATACGCAGTATTTT. This encodes CASSATSVIGPDTQYF.

This chain joins TRBV18 and TRBJ2-5; D tentatively fits TRBD1 or TRBD2 (5 bases each). CDR3 length equals 15 residues. Germline-derived CDR1 and CDR2 are KGHSH and LQKENI. V lost 3 bases and J lost 2, with 13 bases in between. This CDR3 reads CASSPRRDGQETQYF. In DNA form, the CDR3 reads TGTGCCAGCTCACCCCGTCGGGACGGACAAGAGACCCAGTACTTC.

The gene calls are TRBV7-3 and TRBJ2-1; D is perhaps TRBD2 (6 bases). Germline assignment: CDR1 SGHTA and CDR2 FQGTGA. CDR3 length: 14 amino acids. V lost 1 base to trimming and J lost 9 bases, with 13 bases between them. The CDR3 sequence is CASSLRDSPGEQFF. The CDR3 nucleotides are TGTGCCAGCAGCTTAAGGGACTCTCCGGGTGAGCAGTTCTTC.

In its sample, this clonotype was seen a few times. CDR3 sequence: CASSVEQGTEAFF. The DNA for the CDR3 is TGTGCCAGCAGTGTAGAACAGGGGACTGAAGCTTTCTTT. The V gene is TRBV6-1, the J gene TRBJ1-1, with 7 bases lining up with TRBD1. Germline CDR1 and CDR2: MNHNS and SASEGT. This CDR3 spans 13 amino acids. V was pared by 4 bases and J by 5 bases, with 4 bases of the junction left unmatched.

V gene TRBV3-1 combines with J gene TRBJ1-2; 8 bases line up with TRBD1. V was clipped by 1 base and J by 3 bases; unmatched bases: 4. This CDR3 has 15 residues. Germline CDR1 LGHDT, CDR2 YNNKEL (reference sequence). The CDR3 loop reads CASSQARGRDYGYTF. CDR3 bases: TGTGCCAGCAGCCAAGCCAGGGGGCGTGACTATGGCTACACCTTC.

This clonotype turned up a few times. The rearrangement links TRBV5-1 to TRBJ2-7; D is possibly TRBD1 or TRBD2 (5 bases each). Germline-derived CDR1 and CDR2 are SGHRS and YFSETQ. The CDR3 totals 16 residues. V dropped 0 bases and J dropped 5 bases, with 18 bases sitting between them. The CDR3 DNA is TGCGCCAGCAGCTTGGGAACGAATTGGGGGTCCGACGAGCAGTACTTC. This sequence encodes CASSLGTNWGSDEQYF.

This clonotype was seen a single time. This chain joins TRBV5-1 and TRBJ2-7; tentatively, D is TRBD2 (6 bases). V was shortened by 0 bases and J by 6 bases, with 16 bases between the two germline ends. Germline V gene sequence: CDR1 SGHRS, CDR2 YFSETQ. The CDR3 covers 15 residues. The CDR3 DNA is TGCGCCAGCAGCTTGGGAACCGGGAGCCCCTCCGAGCAGTACTTC. It codes for CASSLGTGSPSEQYF.

The V gene is TRBV20-1, the J gene TRBJ2-7; perhaps TRBD2 as D (5 bases). The CDR3 has 12 amino acids. The V and J ends lost 1 base and 3 bases respectively, with 7 bases between them. Germline V gene lookup returns CDR1 DFQATT and CDR2 SNEGSKA (reference sequence). The CDR3 sequence: CSARVGVYEQYF. In nucleotides, the CDR3 is TGCAGTGCTAGAGTCGGGGTCTACGAGCAGTACTTC.

This clonotype appeared a few times. The chain couples TRBV7-9 to TRBJ1-2, with D possibly being TRBD1 (5 bases). This CDR3 spans 16 amino acids. CDR1 SEHNR and CDR2 FQNEAQ come from the germline V gene (reference sequence). The V end was cut by 5 bases, the J end by 0 bases, with 16 bases between. CDR3: CASSTWDAGTNYGYTF. The CDR3 nucleotides read TGTGCCAGCAGCACATGGGACGCGGGGACTAACTATGGCTACACCTTC.

The chain combines TRBV2 with TRBJ2-1, with D perhaps TRBD2 (6 bases). The CDR3 contains 15 residues. V lost 10 bases, J lost 4 bases, and 20 bases lay in between. Germline CDR1 and CDR2: SNHLY and FYNNEI. CDR3 bases: TGTGCCACCTCGGGATTCCTCAGCGGGTACAATGAGCAGTTCTTC. It yields the protein CATSGFLSGYNEQFF.

The chain employs TRBV3-1 and TRBJ2-7; D is possibly TRBD1 (5 bases). This CDR3 comprises 12 residues. V was pared by 6 bases and J by 4 bases, with 10 bases between. Germline V gene sequence: CDR1 LGHDT, CDR2 YNNKEL (reference sequence). This CDR3 reads CASRGLLYEQYF. The CDR3 nucleotides are TGTGCCAGCAGGGGGCTACTTTACGAGCAGTACTTC.

This clonotype was seen more than once but under ten times. Here the CDR3 reads CASSLDRDGTDTQYF. CDR3 in DNA: TGTGCCAGCAGCTTAGACAGGGACGGAACAGATACGCAGTATTTT. This chain uses TRBV7-9 with TRBJ2-3; D perhaps matches TRBD1 (6 bases). Trimming stripped 1 base from V and 3 bases from J, with 11 bases between. This CDR3 comprises 15 residues. In germline, CDR1 is SEHNR, CDR2 FQNEAQ (reference sequence). The complete variable domain, with remaining parts taken from reference TRBV7-9 and TRBJ2-3, reads DTGVSQNPRHKITKRGQNVTFRCDPISEHNRLYWYRQTLGQGPEFLTYFQNEAQLEKSRLLSDRFSAERPKGSFSTLEIQRTEQGDSAMYLCASSLDRDGTDTQYFGPGTRLTVL.

The chain is built from TRBV15 and TRBJ2-3; 7 positions agree with TRBD1. The CDR3 consists of 16 residues. Germline V gene data show CDR1 as LNHNV and CDR2 as YYDKDF (reference sequence). The trim removed 0 bases at V and 2 bases at J, leaving 5 bases unmatched. CDR3 amino acids: CATSRDNRGITDTQYF. The CDR3 nucleotides are TGTGCCACCAGCAGAGATAACAGGGGCATCACAGATACGCAGTATTTT.

This clonotype was observed a few times. V gene TRBV7-9 combines with J gene TRBJ2-7, with 8 bases fitting TRBD2. Germline CDR1 and CDR2: SEHNR and FQNEAQ (reference sequence). With 6 bases clipped from V and 3 bases from J, the junction kept 4 bases outside the gene matches. The CDR3 totals 13 residues. The chain's CDR3 is CASRAGAGYEQYF. The CDR3 DNA is TGTGCCAGCAGAGCGGGAGCAGGCTACGAGCAGTACTTC.

This clonotype was observed many times. V usage is TRBV7-2 and J usage is TRBJ2-1, with D uncertain. The germline V gene encodes CDR1 SGHTA and CDR2 FQGNSA. This CDR3 comprises 12 residues. V lost 3 bases and J 8 bases, leaving 8 bases between the germline ends. The DNA for the CDR3 is TGTGCCAGCAGCTTTGGGGTCGATGAGCAGTTCTTC. Its protein is CASSFGVDEQFF.

The chain carries TRBV4-3 and TRBJ1-1; D gene ambiguous. CDR3 size: 13 residues. Trimming took 1 base from V and 4 from J, leaving 7 bases between them. CDR1 is LGHNA, CDR2 YSLEER, per germline. The CDR3 here is CASSQGARTEAFF. DNA of the CDR3: TGCGCCAGCAGCCAAGGGGCCCGCACTGAAGCTTTCTTT.

This clonotype was picked up a small number of times. This chain uses TRBV7-2 with TRBJ2-3, with 8 bases lining up with TRBD2. The ends lost 10 bases at V and 1 base at J; junction bases unmatched: 10. The CDR3 sequence is 15 residues long. The germline gives CDR1 SGHTA, CDR2 FQGNSA. CDR3 sequence (DNA): TGTGCCACCCGGATAGGAGCGGGGGGCACAGATACGCAGTATTTT. Encoded protein: CATRIGAGGTDTQYF.

The CDR3 DNA follows: TGTGCCAGCAGTGATGACAGGAGAAACTATGGCTACACCTTC. Its protein product is CASSDDRRNYGYTF. This chain joins TRBV25-1 and TRBJ1-2; tentative D call: TRBD1 (6 bases). Looked up from germline, CDR1 is MGHDK and CDR2 is SYGVNS. V lost 3 bases, J lost 2 bases, and 10 bases lay in between. The CDR3 spans 14 residues.

J is TRBJ2-1 and V is TRBV6-6, with 13 bases lining up with TRBD2. Germline CDR1 is MNHNY and CDR2 is SVGAGI (reference sequence). The CDR3 contains 15 residues. V gave up 10 bases and J gave up 9 bases; unmatched junction bases: 12. The CDR3 sequence: CATSGGTSGKCEQFF. CDR3 DNA sequence: TGTGCCACTTCTGGGGGGACTAGCGGGAAATGTGAGCAGTTCTTC.

This clonotype was counted many times. This chain joins TRBV6-5 and TRBJ2-1; TRBD2 aligns across 11 bases. Trimming took 2 bases from V and 5 from J; bases not matched to a gene: 14. Germline CDR1 reads MNHEY; CDR2 reads SVGAGI. The CDR3 spans 19 residues. The CDR3 sequence: CASSYPLTRLAGNNNEQFF. The CDR3 DNA reads as TGTGCCAGCAGTTACCCGCTCACTCGACTAGCGGGGAACAACAATGAGCAGTTCTTC.

This clonotype showed up many times. V usage is TRBV6-6 and J usage is TRBJ1-1; a possible D gene is TRBD1 (6 bases). CDR1 and CDR2 (germline): MNHNY, SVGAGI (reference sequence). The CDR3 has 14 amino acids. V lost 6 bases and J 5 bases, leaving 16 bases between the germline ends. The CDR3 nucleotides read TGTGCCAGCAGACTTAACAGGGCGAATACTGAAGCTTTCTTT. Translated: CASRLNRANTEAFF.

CDR3 DNA sequence: TGTGCCAGCAGCCAAGGAGGCAATAGCTATGGCTACACCTTC. Its protein product is CASSQGGNSYGYTF. This chain connects TRBV3-1 to TRBJ1-2; D remains unclear. The V end lost 1 base, the J end lost 4 bases, and 10 bases lay between the germline ends. Germline values: CDR1 LGHDT, CDR2 YNNKEL (reference sequence). The CDR3 runs to 14 residues.

The rearrangement links TRBV3-1 to TRBJ2-1; the D gene is possibly TRBD2 (5 bases). The germline V gene encodes CDR1 LGHDT and CDR2 YNNKEL (reference sequence). This CDR3 has 14 amino acids. Trimming pared 2 bases from V and 9 bases from J, leaving 14 bases between. The CDR3: CASSQSLVPGEQFF. The CDR3 coding sequence is TGTGCCAGCAGCCAATCACTAGTACCCGGTGAGCAGTTCTTC.